These T cell receptor beta chains were read from a single sample in a study of cytomegalovirus exposure and HLA in healthy donors. Using immunoSEQ multiplex PCR, the repertoire was profiled, and TCRdb retains in-frame clones only, with some absent. The profile shows 250,000 to 400,000 clones, approximately 85% of them singletons. Material: PBMCs. All receptors derive from a man aged 30 to 45 in good health and CMV-seronegative. Both conserved end residues are part of each CDR3. D genes are given only for firm matches. A row's size may be missing; if present it is once, few, many or a size class.

d_call	v_call	cdr3_length	j_call	clone_size	cdr3_aa
TRBD2	TRBV18	17	TRBJ2-2	-	CASSPRRTSGGPGELFF
-	TRBV4-1	14	TRBJ1-1	-	CVSSQVHQNTEAFF
-	TRBV11-2	11	TRBJ2-5	-	CASSPAGPQYF
TRBD1	TRBV4-1	18	TRBJ1-3	-	CASSRGGQAGFSGNTIYF
TRBD1	TRBV6-1	14	TRBJ2-7	-	CASSAGQGEYEQYF
-	TRBV10-3	15	TRBJ1-5	-	CAISDSRDTNQPQHF
-	TRBV29-1	12	TRBJ2-1	once	CSADRNYNEQFF
-	TRBV6-5	16	TRBJ2-7	once	CASSYSHKFPGIEQYF
-	TRBV18	13	TRBJ1-2	-	CASSPRVDYGYTF
TRBD1	TRBV7-9	13	TRBJ2-7	-	CASSQTGGHEQYF
TRBD1	TRBV10-3	14	TRBJ1-1	-	CAIRRGQGGTEAFF
-	TRBV10-2	14	TRBJ2-5	-	CASSESRLQETQYF
-	TRBV7-9	12	TRBJ2-5	-	CASRTNWETQYF
-	TRBV14	12	TRBJ1-1	-	CASSQDSGRAFF
-	TRBV4-1	14	TRBJ1-1	-	CASSQDRFGTEAFF
TRBD2	TRBV25-1	16	TRBJ2-3	-	CASSERASGGPDTQYF
-	TRBV20-1	10	TRBJ1-1	-	CSARRTEAFF
TRBD1	TRBV6-4	15	TRBJ2-7	-	CASSEAGRGPYEQYF
TRBD2	TRBV30	19	TRBJ2-5	-	CAWSEEGLAGGLYQETQYF
TRBD2	TRBV11-2	16	TRBJ2-7	-	CASSQAGGRGGYEQYF
-	TRBV19	14	TRBJ2-1	few	CASSIVAAGVEQFF
TRBD1	TRBV6-6	16	TRBJ2-2	once	CASRQGTGANTGELFF